This entry lists 17 T cell receptor beta chains sequenced from one sample in a study of T cells after yellow fever vaccination. MiXCR, applied by TCRdb to the 5' RACE reads, yields one record per CDR3 protein. The table lists hundreds of thousands of distinct CDR3 sequences, about a sixth of them singletons. Sequencing was performed on PBMCs, taken about 5 days after the first yellow fever vaccination. Source of these receptors: a man aged 18 to 30 who received the YFV17D yellow fever vaccine.

The sample holds a few counts of this clonotype. The chain links TRBV30 to TRBJ1-3, with 9 bases matching TRBD1. Trimming took 4 bases from V and 4 from J; bases not matched to a gene: 5. The V gene's germline CDR1 is GTSNPN and CDR2 SVGIG (reference sequence). CDR3 length: 14 residues. CDR3 DNA: TGTGCCTGGAAGGACGGGACAGGGGGAAACACCATATATTTT. Translated, it gives CAWKDGTGGNTIYF.

This clonotype was seen a handful of times. J is TRBJ1-5 and V is TRBV6-2 or TRBV6-3; D is ambiguous. This CDR3 comprises 16 residues. Per the germline V gene, CDR1 is MNHEY and CDR2 is SVGEGT. The germline V and J ends were trimmed by 6 bases and 4 bases, with 19 bases remaining between them. This chain's CDR3 is CASSPDRRVGNQPQHF. The CDR3 DNA reads as TGTGCCAGCAGCCCCGATCGGAGGGTAGGAAATCAGCCCCAGCATTTT.

The chain has TRBV7-2 and TRBJ1-6; TRBD1 matches 8 bases. The CDR3 is 16 amino acids. The V gene's germline CDR1 is SGHTA and CDR2 FQGNSA. V shed 10 bases and J 0 bases; nucleotides not matched to a gene: 8. The CDR3 loop reads CAIGQGISSYNSPLHF. The CDR3 nucleotides read TGTGCCATAGGACAGGGAATAAGCTCCTATAATTCACCCCTCCACTTT.

The gene calls are TRBV13 and TRBJ2-1; D unclear. Per germline, CDR1 PRHDT and CDR2 FYEKMQ (reference sequence). Trimming took off 4 bases at V and 8 bases at J, with 9 bases between the two ends. This CDR3 spans 12 amino acids. Here the CDR3 reads CASSSTRDEQFF. CDR3 coding DNA: TGTGCCAGCAGCTCAACAAGGGATGAGCAGTTCTTC.

This clonotype was counted a few times. CDR3 residues: CASSYPRVGTDTQYF. The DNA of the CDR3 is TGTGCCAGCAGTTACCCCAGGGTGGGCACAGATACGCAGTATTTT. The chain combines TRBV6-5 with TRBJ2-3, with D possibly TRBD1 on 5 matching bases. CDR1 and CDR2 from the germline V gene are MNHEY and SVGAGI. This CDR3 region has 15 residues. The germline V and J ends were trimmed by 2 bases and 1 base, with 10 bases remaining between them.

This clonotype has just a few counts. The J gene is TRBJ2-2, the V gene TRBV7-9; D remains unclear. Germline V CDR1 and CDR2: SEHNR, FQNEAQ (reference sequence). The CDR3 has 14 amino acids. Trimming pared 3 bases from V and 5 bases from J, leaving 10 bases between. The CDR3 loop reads CASSLWVRTGELFF. CDR3 DNA: TGTGCCAGCAGCTTGTGGGTACGAACCGGGGAGCTGTTTTTT. Together with reference TRBV7-9 and TRBJ2-2, the CDR3 gives the full variable domain: DTGVSQNPRHKITKRGQNVTFRCDPISEHNRLYWYRQTLGQGPEFLTYFQNEAQLEKSRLLSDRFSAERPKGSFSTLEIQRTEQGDSAMYLCASSLWVRTGELFFGEGSRLTVL.

This clonotype was seen a handful of times. V usage is TRBV7-8 and J usage is TRBJ2-1; the D gene is possibly TRBD1 (6 bases). Germline V CDR1 and CDR2: SGHVS, FQNEAQ. Deletions cut 5 bases from V and 5 bases from J, with 10 bases between. The CDR3 covers 13 residues. CDR3: CASSRNRDNEQFF. The CDR3 coding sequence is TGTGCCAGCAGCCGTAACAGGGACAATGAGCAGTTCTTC.

The chain links TRBV7-2 to TRBJ2-7; D ambiguous. Germline V CDR1 and CDR2: SGHTA, FQGNSA. V was clipped by 3 bases and J by 2 bases, with 8 bases between them. The CDR3 extends over 13 amino acids. The CDR3 DNA reads as TGTGCCAGCAGCTTTGTTCCCACCTACGAGCAGTACTTC. Translated, it gives CASSFVPTYEQYF.

This clonotype was observed a few times. The V call is TRBV2, the J call TRBJ1-4; no reliable D call. Trimming took 6 bases from V and 4 from J, leaving 9 bases between them. CDR1 and CDR2 (germline): SNHLY, FYNNEI. There are 13 residues in the CDR3. The CDR3 reads CASRGDYNEKLFF. Written as DNA, the CDR3 is TGTGCCAGCAGGGGCGACTATAATGAAAAACTGTTTTTT. Combining the CDR3 with reference TRBV2 and TRBJ1-4 gives the whole variable domain EPEVTQTPSHQVTQMGQEVILRCVPISNHLYFYWYRQILGQKVEFLVSFYNNEISEKSEIFDDQFSVERPDGSNFTLKIRSTKLEDSAMYFCASRGDYNEKLFFGSGTQLSVL.

There are a few counts of this clonotype. The chain is built from TRBV4-3 and TRBJ2-1, with D perhaps TRBD2 (6 bases). CDR1 is LGHNA and CDR2 is YSLEER in the germline V gene. The CDR3 has 17 residues. The germline V and J ends were trimmed by 1 base and 7 bases, with 20 bases remaining between them. The DNA for the CDR3 is TGCGCCAGCAGCCAAGTGGGGGGATCCCTTACAGCAAATGAGCAGTTCTTC. Its translation is CASSQVGGSLTANEQFF.

V gene TRBV20-1 combines with J gene TRBJ1-2; 8 bases align to TRBD1. V trimming: 7 bases; J trimming: 1 base; junction bases outside the gene matches: 8. Germline-derived CDR1 and CDR2 are DFQATT and SNEGSKA (reference sequence). The CDR3 runs to 14 residues. CDR3 residues: CSVRRQGYNYGYTF. The CDR3 coding sequence is TGCAGTGTCAGGAGACAGGGGTATAACTATGGCTACACCTTC.

This clonotype was detected only a few times. This chain links TRBV6-2 or TRBV6-3 with TRBJ2-5; D is unclear. Germline V gene lookup returns CDR1 MNHEY and CDR2 SVGEGT. The CDR3 contains 13 residues. The germline V and J ends were trimmed by 6 bases and 3 bases, with 11 bases remaining between them. The CDR3 loop is CASSEGRKETQYF. The CDR3 DNA reads as TGTGCCAGCAGCGAAGGACGGAAAGAGACCCAGTACTTC.

The V call is TRBV5-1, the J call TRBJ2-7, with 10 bases fitting TRBD1. This CDR3 region has 15 residues. Trimming removed 0 bases from V and 5 bases from J; junction bases left unmatched: 5. Per germline, CDR1 SGHRS and CDR2 YFSETQ. DNA for the CDR3: TGCGCCAGCAGCTTGGGACAGGGGGCTTCCAACGAGCAGTACGTC. It encodes CASSLGQGASNEQYV.

This clonotype was counted a few times. The chain has TRBV13 and TRBJ1-5; TRBD1 is a possible D gene (5 bases). Trimming shortened V by 2 bases and J by 7 bases, and 9 bases separated the two germline ends. The CDR3 spans 13 residues. CDR1 and CDR2 from the germline V gene are PRHDT and FYEKMQ (reference sequence). As DNA, the CDR3 is TGTGCCAGCAGCTTACAGGGACGACAGCCCCAGCATTTT. Its protein is CASSLQGRQPQHF.

This clonotype was detected a few times. The chain uses TRBV18 and TRBJ2-5; 12 bases are a match to TRBD1. Trimming took 3 bases from V and 6 from J; bases not matched to a gene: 5. The CDR3 sequence is 15 residues long. The V gene's germline CDR1 is KGHSH and CDR2 LQKENI. The CDR3 bases are TGTGCCAGCTCACCCGGGACAGGGGGCGGACAGACCCAGTACTTC. This gives the protein CASSPGTGGGQTQYF.

V gene TRBV20-1 combines with J gene TRBJ2-1, with D unresolved. With 2 bases removed from V and 8 bases from J, the gap between germline ends came to 13 bases. This CDR3 spans 13 amino acids. The germline gives CDR1 DFQATT, CDR2 SNEGSKA (reference sequence). CDR3 sequence: CSARWPGLDEQFF. The DNA for the CDR3 is TGCAGTGCTAGATGGCCCGGGTTGGATGAGCAGTTCTTC.

V is TRBV12-3 or TRBV12-4 and J is TRBJ1-2; D not certain. V lost 5 bases and J 5 bases, leaving 18 bases between the germline ends. CDR3 length equals 15 residues. DNA of the CDR3: TGTGCCAGCAGTCCCCAAGCGGGGTCCAGGTATGGCTACACCTTC. It specifies CASSPQAGSRYGYTF.